A selection of T cell receptor beta chains follows, all from one sample in a study of blood T cell repertoires in COVID-19. Sequencing used immunoSEQ multiplex PCR; TCRdb keeps in-frame clones, though not all of them. The data hold approximately 200,000 clones, with about nine tenths observed a single time. Sequenced input: peripheral blood. These receptors all stem from a woman in her sixties or seventies with acute or convalescent COVID-19. The CDR3 runs from the conserved cysteine through the conserved F or W. A D gene is named only where the DNA matches it firmly. Where a row states a size, it is once, few, many or the class of an expanded clone; other rows omit it.

D: .
J: TRBJ2-3
size: .
V: TRBV9
CDR3: CASSPSTDTQYF

D: TRBD1
J: TRBJ1-2
size: .
V: TRBV5-1
CDR3: CASSSGGTYGYTF

D: TRBD2
J: TRBJ2-7
size: .
V: TRBV4-2
CDR3: CASSPPLAGDRSSYEQYF

D: .
J: TRBJ1-1
size: .
V: TRBV12-3/TRBV12-4
CDR3: CASSLLQGTEAFF

D: .
J: TRBJ2-7
size: .
V: TRBV9
CDR3: CASSVGLGRDYEQYF

D: TRBD1
J: TRBJ1-2
size: few
V: TRBV9
CDR3: CASSVDRGYGYTF

D: TRBD1
J: TRBJ2-7
size: .
V: TRBV28
CDR3: CASSPSTGGSYEQYF

D: TRBD1
J: TRBJ1-4
size: .
V: TRBV4-1
CDR3: CASMRQGGEKLFF

D: TRBD1
J: TRBJ1-1
size: .
V: TRBV4-1
CDR3: CASSQFPGQGTNTEAFF

D: .
J: TRBJ1-1
size: .
V: TRBV14
CDR3: CASSHEIGGEAFF

D: .
J: TRBJ2-5
size: .
V: TRBV5-6
CDR3: CASSLWSRETQYF

D: TRBD2
J: TRBJ2-7
size: .
V: TRBV7-9
CDR3: CASSWGSGAYEQYF

D: .
J: TRBJ1-6
size: .
V: TRBV28
CDR3: CASSFILNNSPLHF

D: TRBD2
J: TRBJ2-5
size: .
V: TRBV9
CDR3: CASSVGLAAQETQYF

D: TRBD1
J: TRBJ2-5
size: few
V: TRBV11-2
CDR3: CASSYTGTGAGETQYF

D: TRBD1
J: TRBJ1-1
size: .
V: TRBV27
CDR3: CASSLGQGQGGTEAFF

D: TRBD1
J: TRBJ2-7
size: .
V: TRBV9
CDR3: CASSVGGQGIYEQYF

D: TRBD1
J: TRBJ1-1
size: .
V: TRBV19
CDR3: CASRVAGGLDTEAFF

D: TRBD1
J: TRBJ1-6
size: .
V: TRBV10-3
CDR3: CAIRGTENSPLHF

D: .
J: TRBJ1-2
size: .
V: TRBV5-5
CDR3: CASSFSTGTFRGYTF

D: TRBD1
J: TRBJ1-1
size: .
V: TRBV6-6
CDR3: CASRTGQMNTEAFF

D: .
J: TRBJ1-2
size: .
V: TRBV5-1
CDR3: CASSLDGGLLGYTF

D: TRBD1
J: TRBJ2-1
size: .
V: TRBV7-2
CDR3: CASSLVGSTGLRYNEQFF

D: .
J: TRBJ2-7
size: few
V: TRBV7-2
CDR3: CASSTQGYEQYF

D: TRBD1
J: TRBJ2-7
size: .
V: TRBV19
CDR3: CASSRTPTGEAYEQYF

D: .
J: TRBJ1-1
size: .
V: TRBV7-9
CDR3: CASSQRRGEITFTEAFF

D: .
J: TRBJ2-7
size: .
V: TRBV3-1/TRBV3-2
CDR3: CASSQAGAPSYEQYF

D: .
J: TRBJ2-5
size: .
V: TRBV24-1
CDR3: CATSEGGTGRQETQYF

D: .
J: TRBJ2-7
size: .
V: TRBV19
CDR3: CASSPRGLRDEQYF

D: .
J: TRBJ1-6
size: .
V: TRBV3-1/TRBV3-2
CDR3: CASSHMDRPNSPLHF

D: .
J: TRBJ2-2
size: few
V: TRBV19
CDR3: CASSFRDTNTGELFF

D: .
J: TRBJ2-3
size: once
V: TRBV7-2
CDR3: CASSLGSPGRDTQYF

D: .
J: TRBJ1-1
size: .
V: TRBV7-8
CDR3: CASSLDSVMNTEAFF

D: TRBD2
J: TRBJ2-5
size: .
V: TRBV10-3
CDR3: CAISAPGGLAGQETQYF

D: .
J: TRBJ1-4
size: .
V: TRBV2
CDR3: CASRGAPNEKLFF

D: TRBD1
J: TRBJ1-1
size: .
V: TRBV5-5
CDR3: CASSIRDRAEAFF

D: .
J: TRBJ1-5
size: .
V: TRBV30
CDR3: CAWSGTGLPNQPQHF

D: .
J: TRBJ2-1
size: .
V: TRBV19
CDR3: CASRLAPTYYNEQFF

D: TRBD2
J: TRBJ2-5
size: .
V: TRBV9
CDR3: CASSLGLAGDKGETQYF

D: TRBD1
J: TRBJ1-1
size: .
V: TRBV19
CDR3: CASSIDRGRGPIFDTEAFF

D: .
J: TRBJ2-3
size: .
V: TRBV7-9
CDR3: CASSLQDTDTQYF

D: TRBD1
J: TRBJ2-1
size: once
V: TRBV12-3/TRBV12-4
CDR3: CASNSGTDNEQFF

D: TRBD2
J: TRBJ2-1
size: once
V: TRBV27
CDR3: CASSLSWREGRIYNEQFF

D: TRBD2
J: TRBJ2-2
size: .
V: TRBV7-2
CDR3: CASSLKKASGGLNTGELFF

D: TRBD2
J: TRBJ2-7
size: .
V: TRBV5-6
CDR3: CASSAEAGVPYEQYF

D: TRBD1
J: TRBJ2-2
size: .
V: TRBV7-3
CDR3: CASSFLRGQGAAGELFF

D: .
J: TRBJ2-7
size: .
V: TRBV11-2
CDR3: CASIPLFRGPEQYF

D: .
J: TRBJ2-2
size: .
V: TRBV6-2/TRBV6-3
CDR3: CASSLIKNSVPGELFF

D: TRBD2
J: TRBJ2-1
size: .
V: TRBV5-1
CDR3: CASSLEGLAGVGEQFF

D: .
J: TRBJ1-2
size: .
V: TRBV5-1
CDR3: CASSSGGGNYGYTF